The T cell receptor (beta chain) under discussion was sequenced for a study of Ad26.COV2.S vaccination and SARS-CoV-2 variants. Study-wide results and caveats: Reportedly, after vaccination the spike-specific CD8+ and CD4+ T cell responses displayed substantial breadth.

As for treatment: some 19 received Ad26.COV2.S at low or high dose, single or two shots; 5 received placebo; per-sample allocation not given. Samples were taken on day 63 after the first vaccine or placebo injection. Comment on this clone: Its target is unknown.

The ends lost 6 bases at V and 5 bases at J; junction bases unmatched: 3. Germline loops: CDR1 LNHDA, CDR2 SQIVND (reference sequence). This CDR3 spans 12 amino acids. The method was immunoSEQ multiplex PCR; TCRdb's version includes in-frame clones alone and lacks a portion of them. Altogether about 400,000 clones are present, 70% to 90% being singletons, with the ten largest covering more than 3%. The material sequenced was peripheral blood, taken in a trial of Ad26.COV2.S vaccine versus placebo. The gene calls are TRBV19 and TRBJ1-1, with 7 bases matching TRBD1. The clonotype comes from a person between 18 and 65 years old who received the Ad26.COV2.S COVID-19 vaccine or a placebo. The CDR3 DNA reads as TGTGCCAGTAGCAGACAGGGTACTGAAGCTTTCTTT. Its translation: CASSRQGTEAFF.